This entry features one T cell receptor beta chain sequence. The data belong to a study of T cells expressing NK-cell markers. The CDR3 spans 14 residues. Germline loops: CDR1 DFQATT, CDR2 SNEGSKA (reference sequence). TCRdb re-called the 5' RACE reads and shows each CDR3 protein once, DNA omitted. This table lists around 280,000 distinct CDR3 sequences. This receptor was obtained from a man aged 18 to 30 in good health. The material sequenced was blood T cells: a sorted CD56 or NKG2C T cell subset, CD4+ or CD8+ T cells, or bulk PBMC T cells (not recorded which). The V gene is TRBV20-1, the J gene TRBJ2-2. The CDR3 loop is CSASLIANTGELFF.